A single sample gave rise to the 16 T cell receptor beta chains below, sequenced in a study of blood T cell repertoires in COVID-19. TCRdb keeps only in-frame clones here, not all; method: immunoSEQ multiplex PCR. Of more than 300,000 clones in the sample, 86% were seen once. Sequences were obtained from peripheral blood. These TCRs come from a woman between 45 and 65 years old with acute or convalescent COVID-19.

This CDR3 is CSVEMDSSGYEQYF. CDR3 in DNA: TGCAGCGTTGAAATGGACTCATCCGGTTACGAGCAGTACTTC. This chain connects TRBV29-1 to TRBJ2-7, with D possibly TRBD2 on 5 matching bases. The CDR3 is 14 residues long. Looked up from germline, CDR1 is SQVTM and CDR2 is ANQGSEA. V was trimmed by 2 bases and J by 4 bases, leaving 15 bases between them.

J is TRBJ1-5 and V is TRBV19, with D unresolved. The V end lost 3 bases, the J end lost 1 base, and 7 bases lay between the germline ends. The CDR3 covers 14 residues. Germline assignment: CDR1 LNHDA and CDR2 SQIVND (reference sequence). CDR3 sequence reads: CASSIPRSNQPQHF. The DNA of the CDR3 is TGTGCCAGTAGTATCCCCAGGAGCAATCAGCCCCAGCATTTT.

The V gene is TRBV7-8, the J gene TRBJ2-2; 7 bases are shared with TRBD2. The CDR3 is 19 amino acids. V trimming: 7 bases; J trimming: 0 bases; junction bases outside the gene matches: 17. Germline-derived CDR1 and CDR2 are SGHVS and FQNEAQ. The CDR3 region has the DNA TGTGCCAGCATCAACCGGCGCACGTGGGGAGGGTCGAACACCGGGGAGCTGTTTTTT. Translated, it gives CASINRRTWGGSNTGELFF.

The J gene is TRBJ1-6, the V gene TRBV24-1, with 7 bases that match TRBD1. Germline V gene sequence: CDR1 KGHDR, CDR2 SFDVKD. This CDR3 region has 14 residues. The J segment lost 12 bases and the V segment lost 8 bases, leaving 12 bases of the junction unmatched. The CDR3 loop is CATNRDRNYRPLHF. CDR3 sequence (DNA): TGTGCCACCAACCGGGACAGAAACTACCGACCCCTCCACTTT.

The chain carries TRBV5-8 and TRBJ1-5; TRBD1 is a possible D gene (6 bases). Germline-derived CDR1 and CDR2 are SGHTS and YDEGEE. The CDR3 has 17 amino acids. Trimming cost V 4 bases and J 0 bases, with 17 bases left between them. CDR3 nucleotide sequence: TGTGCCAGCAGCCGGACAGCTCCGGGCTATAGCAATCAGCCCCAGCATTTT. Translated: CASSRTAPGYSNQPQHF.

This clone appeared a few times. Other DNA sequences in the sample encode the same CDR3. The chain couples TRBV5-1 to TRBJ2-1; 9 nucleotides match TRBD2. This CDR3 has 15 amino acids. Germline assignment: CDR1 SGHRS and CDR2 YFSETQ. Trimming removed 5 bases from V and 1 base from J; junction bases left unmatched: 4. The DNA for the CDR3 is TGCGCCAGCAGTCCGACTAGCGGATCCTACAATGAGCAGTTCTTC. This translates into CASSPTSGSYNEQFF.

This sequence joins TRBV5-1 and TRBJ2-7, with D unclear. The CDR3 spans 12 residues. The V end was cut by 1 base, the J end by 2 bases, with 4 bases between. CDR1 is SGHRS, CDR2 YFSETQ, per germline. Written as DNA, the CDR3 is TGCGCCAGCAGCTTGAACACCTACGAGCAGTACTTC. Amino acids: CASSLNTYEQYF.

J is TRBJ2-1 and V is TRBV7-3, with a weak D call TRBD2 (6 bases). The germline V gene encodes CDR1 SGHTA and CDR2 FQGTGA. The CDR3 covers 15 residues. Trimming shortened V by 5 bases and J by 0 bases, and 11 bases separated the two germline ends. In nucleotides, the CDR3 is TGTGCCAGCAGCACGGGACTGGCCTCCTACAATGAGCAGTTCTTC. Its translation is CASSTGLASYNEQFF.

CDR3: CASSHRVSSYEQYF. The CDR3 coding sequence is TGTGCCAGCAGCCACAGGGTTTCCTCCTACGAGCAGTACTTC. The gene calls are TRBV7-8 and TRBJ2-7, with D perhaps matching TRBD1 (6 bases). CDR3 length: 14 amino acids. Deletions cut 5 bases from V and 0 bases from J, with 11 bases between. Germline loops: CDR1 SGHVS, CDR2 FQNEAQ.

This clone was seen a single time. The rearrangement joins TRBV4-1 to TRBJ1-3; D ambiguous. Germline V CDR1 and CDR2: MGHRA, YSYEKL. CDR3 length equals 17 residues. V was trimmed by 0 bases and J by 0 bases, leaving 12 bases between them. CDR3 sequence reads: CASSQDSPSSSGNTIYF. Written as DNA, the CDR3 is TGCGCCAGCAGCCAAGATTCCCCCTCGAGCTCTGGAAACACCATATATTTT.

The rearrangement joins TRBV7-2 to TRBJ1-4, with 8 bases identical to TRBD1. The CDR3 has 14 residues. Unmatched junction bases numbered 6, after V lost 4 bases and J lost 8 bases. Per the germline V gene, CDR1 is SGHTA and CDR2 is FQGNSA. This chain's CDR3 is CASSSGQGREKLFF. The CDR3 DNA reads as TGTGCCAGCAGCTCCGGACAGGGAAGGGAAAAACTGTTTTTT. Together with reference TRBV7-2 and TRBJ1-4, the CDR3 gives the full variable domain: GAGVSQSPSNKVTEKGKDVELRCDPISGHTALYWYRQSLGQGLEFLIYFQGNSAPDKSGLPSDRFSAERTGGSVSTLTIQRTQQEDSAVYLCASSSGQGREKLFFGSGTQLSVL.

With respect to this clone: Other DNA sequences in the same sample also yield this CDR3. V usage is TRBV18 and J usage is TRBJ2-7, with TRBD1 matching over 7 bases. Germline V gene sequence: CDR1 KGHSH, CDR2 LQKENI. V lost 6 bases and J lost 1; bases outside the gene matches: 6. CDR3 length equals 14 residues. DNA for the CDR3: TGTGCCAGCTCCCCCGGGACAGCATCCTACGAGCAGTACTTC. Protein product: CASSPGTASYEQYF.

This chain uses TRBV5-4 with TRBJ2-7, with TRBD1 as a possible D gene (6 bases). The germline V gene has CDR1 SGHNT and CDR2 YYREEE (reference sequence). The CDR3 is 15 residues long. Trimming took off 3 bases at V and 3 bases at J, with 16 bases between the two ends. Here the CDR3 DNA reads TGTGCCAGCAGCTCGGGGAGACAGGATTTCTACGAGCAGTACTTC. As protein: CASSSGRQDFYEQYF.

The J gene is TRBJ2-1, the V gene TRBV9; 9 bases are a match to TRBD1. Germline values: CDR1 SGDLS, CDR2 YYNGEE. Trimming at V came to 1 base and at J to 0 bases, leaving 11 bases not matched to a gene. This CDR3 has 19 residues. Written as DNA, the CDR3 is TGTGCCAGCAGCGTAACAGGGGGCTCAGGCGGCCTCTCCTACAATGAGCAGTTCTTC. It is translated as CASSVTGGSGGLSYNEQFF.

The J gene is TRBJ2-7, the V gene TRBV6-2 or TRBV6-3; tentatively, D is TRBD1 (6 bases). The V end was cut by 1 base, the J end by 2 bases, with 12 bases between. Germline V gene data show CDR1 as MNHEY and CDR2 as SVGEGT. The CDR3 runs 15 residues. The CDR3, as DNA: TGTGCCAGCAGTTACTATCAGGGGACGACCTACGAGCAGTACTTC. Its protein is CASSYYQGTTYEQYF.

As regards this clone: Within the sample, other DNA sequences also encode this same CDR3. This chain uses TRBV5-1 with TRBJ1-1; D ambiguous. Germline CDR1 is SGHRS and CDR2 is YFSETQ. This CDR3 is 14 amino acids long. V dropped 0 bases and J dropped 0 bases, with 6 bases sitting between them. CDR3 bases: TGCGCCAGCAGCTTGGGGCCCCTGAACACTGAAGCTTTCTTT. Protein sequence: CASSLGPLNTEAFF.